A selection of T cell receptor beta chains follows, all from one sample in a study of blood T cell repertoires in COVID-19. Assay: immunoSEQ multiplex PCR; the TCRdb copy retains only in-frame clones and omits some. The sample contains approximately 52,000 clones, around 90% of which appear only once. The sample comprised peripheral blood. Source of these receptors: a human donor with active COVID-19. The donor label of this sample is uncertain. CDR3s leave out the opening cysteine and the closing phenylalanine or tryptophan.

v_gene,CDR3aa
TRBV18,ASSHDRARSSYNEQF
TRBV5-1,ASSLLASGGYNEQF
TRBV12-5,ASGYGLAGGDGRQY
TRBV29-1,SVDRGGTEAF
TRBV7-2,ASSRQGLNTEAF
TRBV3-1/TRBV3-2,ASSQDPGGTDTQY
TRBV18,ASSPDTSGGETQY
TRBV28,ASSFGGGANEKLF
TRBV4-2,ASSLRGPTGTSGGENTGELF
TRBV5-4,ASSLYVTGIDEQY
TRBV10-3,AISESTGGGTQY
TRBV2,ASRQALSGINEKLF
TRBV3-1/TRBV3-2,ASSYRDTGGYT
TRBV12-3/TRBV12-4,ASSARGRETQY
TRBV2,ASSAARGFTYEQY
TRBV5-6,ASSPLGSGETQY
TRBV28,ASSRNRGTEAF
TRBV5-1,ASSLVEGVDEQF
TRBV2,ASRSQGINEQF
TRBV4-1,ASSRKGQGAVYEQY
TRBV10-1,ASSRTSGGSTDTQY
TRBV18,ASSLQGASQETQY
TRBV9,ASSRRGGDGYT
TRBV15,ATSRVRAGASYEQY
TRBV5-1,ASSPSLASGELF
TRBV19,ASSTPGHAAYGVGQF
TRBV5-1,ASSLIQGSEKLF
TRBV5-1,ASSIGTLEEKLF
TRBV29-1,SVRSPTRGTEAF
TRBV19,ASSTPRTGLYEQY
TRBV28,ASSLEAAAATNEKLF
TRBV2,ASSEGQGKGYT
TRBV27,ASSPRVSLENTEAF
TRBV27,ASSGGRGPYNEQF
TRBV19,ASSTTSSDTQY
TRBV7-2,ASTPGLAITDTQY
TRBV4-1,ASSQVGTSDGEQY
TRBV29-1,SAQVEPANVLT
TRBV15,ATSRDTQGSYGYT
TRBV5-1,ASRGGPSGTEAF
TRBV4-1,ASSQEGLSNQPQH
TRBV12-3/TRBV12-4,ASSPSEVHGYT
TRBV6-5,ASTKSGTQY
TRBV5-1,ASSLGASSGNTIY
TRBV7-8,ASSPGQVNTEAF